These 25 T cell receptor beta chains came from one sample sequenced in a study of T-cell memory formation after mild COVID-19. TCRdb re-analysed the 5' RACE reads in MiXCR, keeping a single row per CDR3 protein. The data show about 560,000 distinct CDR3 sequences, approximately 19% seen once. Material: PBMCs or a T cell subset sorted from them (not recorded which). The origin of the receptors is an adult woman who had mild COVID-19 (a few samples of this study predate the infection). Cell type and time point are not known.

The chain couples TRBV20-1 to TRBJ2-3; 10 positions agree with TRBD2. The CDR3 length is 18 residues. Losses at the gene ends were 3 bases for V and 1 base for J; bases not matched to a gene: 13. Germline V gives CDR1 DFQATT, CDR2 SNEGSKA (reference sequence). CDR3 sequence: CSASRILAGEQRTDTQYF. The CDR3 region has the DNA TGCAGTGCTAGTAGGATCCTAGCGGGAGAACAGCGCACAGATACGCAGTATTTT.

This clonotype was recorded many times. The rearrangement uses TRBV20-1 and TRBJ1-5; tentatively, D is TRBD1 (5 bases). The V and J ends lost 0 bases and 3 bases respectively, with 12 bases between them. CDR1 and CDR2 (germline): DFQATT, SNEGSKA (reference sequence). The CDR3 extends over 15 amino acids. Here the CDR3 DNA reads TGCAGTGCTAGAGATCTTGGGGGTTCCAATCAGCCCCAGCATTTT. It is translated as CSARDLGGSNQPQHF.

This clonotype was counted ten times or more. The V gene is TRBV6-2 or TRBV6-3, the J gene TRBJ2-1; D is possibly TRBD1 (6 bases). V was pared by 7 bases and J by 3 bases, with 19 bases between. The V gene's germline CDR1 is MNHEY and CDR2 SVGEGT. This CDR3 is built from 16 residues. CDR3 residues: CASTRQARVSYNEQFF. The CDR3, as DNA: TGTGCCAGCACTCGACAGGCTCGAGTGAGCTACAATGAGCAGTTCTTC.

V usage is TRBV4-1 and J usage is TRBJ2-5; tentatively, D is TRBD2 (5 bases). The CDR3 runs 15 residues. The ends were cut back, 5 bases at V and 3 bases at J, with 16 bases in the middle. CDR1 is MGHRA, CDR2 YSYEKL, per germline. The CDR3 nucleotides read TGCGCCAGCAGCTCACTAACGCTAGCTGAAGAGACCCAGTACTTC. Amino acids: CASSSLTLAEETQYF.

The genes are TRBV9 and TRBJ2-5, with D perhaps matching TRBD2 (6 bases). Germline V gene data show CDR1 as SGDLS and CDR2 as YYNGEE. V lost 2 bases, J lost 2 bases, and 10 bases lay in between. The CDR3 loop spans 14 amino acids. CDR3 loop: CASSVGGNQETQYF. For the CDR3, the DNA is TGTGCCAGCAGCGTTGGGGGGAATCAAGAGACCCAGTACTTC.

The genes are TRBV29-1 and TRBJ2-7; 8 nucleotides agree with TRBD2. With V trimmed by 3 bases and J by 5 bases, 6 bases remained unmatched. The CDR3 sequence is 13 residues long. Germline V gene lookup returns CDR1 SQVTM and CDR2 ANQGSEA. CDR3 residues: CSVEVSGMDEQYF. The CDR3 DNA sequence: TGCAGCGTTGAGGTTAGCGGGATGGACGAGCAGTACTTC.

Only a few counts were recorded for this clonotype. V gene TRBV30 combines with J gene TRBJ2-7; D unclear. This CDR3 has 12 amino acids. V was shortened by 2 bases and J by 4 bases, with 9 bases between the two germline ends. Germline V gives CDR1 GTSNPN, CDR2 SVGIG (reference sequence). The CDR3 reads CAWSLTQYEQYF. DNA of the CDR3: TGTGCCTGGAGTCTGACCCAGTACGAGCAGTACTTC.

V and J are TRBV20-1 and TRBJ2-1; D is possibly TRBD2 (6 bases). Germline V gene data show CDR1 as DFQATT and CDR2 as SNEGSKA (reference sequence). V was pared by 4 bases and J by 6 bases, with 13 bases between. CDR3 length: 13 amino acids. CDR3 coding DNA: TGCAGTGCTAAGGGACTTAGCACCAATGAGCAGTTCTTC. This gives the protein CSAKGLSTNEQFF.

Only a few counts were recorded for this clonotype. The genes are TRBV12-3 or TRBV12-4 and TRBJ2-1; 13 bases line up with TRBD2. The CDR3 contains 16 residues. With V trimmed by 5 bases and J by 8 bases, 9 bases remained unmatched. CDR3 DNA: TGTGCCAGCAGTGGACCCGGACTAGCGGGGGCCTATGAGCAGTTCTTC. It specifies CASSGPGLAGAYEQFF.

V and J are TRBV30 and TRBJ2-7, with D unresolved. CDR3 length: 13 amino acids. The V gene's germline CDR1 is GTSNPN and CDR2 SVGIG (reference sequence). V was cut by 2 bases and J by 3 bases, with 11 bases left in between. This chain's CDR3 is CAWSMGKRYEQYF. CDR3 in DNA: TGTGCCTGGAGTATGGGGAAACGCTACGAGCAGTACTTC.

The genes are TRBV27 and TRBJ2-3; 8 bases fit TRBD2. This CDR3 contains 20 residues. Trimming at V came to 5 bases and at J to 2 bases, leaving 21 bases not matched to a gene. Germline CDR1 MNHEY, CDR2 SMNVEV (reference sequence). The CDR3 DNA follows: TGTGCCAGCAGTCGACTGTTGTGGGGAGGGCGGGGGGCCCACACAGATACGCAGTATTTT. Protein sequence: CASSRLLWGGRGAHTDTQYF.

This clonotype was detected a few times. This rearrangement joins TRBV6-6 to TRBJ1-5, with unresolved D. CDR1 is MNHNY, CDR2 SVGAGI, per germline (reference sequence). Trimming cost V 6 bases and J 6 bases, with 12 bases left between them. The length of the CDR3 is 13 residues. The CDR3 spells CASSSTQSQPQHF. DNA for the CDR3: TGTGCCAGCAGCTCTACCCAGAGTCAGCCCCAGCATTTT.

This clonotype was counted ten times or more. This chain connects TRBV5-1 to TRBJ2-7, with D perhaps matching TRBD2 (6 bases). The CDR3 is made up of 13 amino acids. Germline CDR1 and CDR2: SGHRS and YFSETQ. V dropped 0 bases and J dropped 6 bases, with 10 bases sitting between them. CDR3 coding DNA: TGCGCCAGCAGCTTGGACCCCGGGGGCGAGCAGTACTTC. Its translation: CASSLDPGGEQYF.

The genes are TRBV7-9 and TRBJ1-2; 8 bases line up with TRBD1. Germline-derived CDR1 and CDR2 are SEHNR and FQNEAQ (reference sequence). The CDR3 contains 15 residues. The trim removed 4 bases at V and 4 bases at J, leaving 8 bases unmatched. CDR3 nucleotide sequence: TGTGCCAGCAGCTCCGGGGACAGGCCTAGCTATGGCTACACCTTC. Protein sequence: CASSSGDRPSYGYTF.

V and J are TRBV6-2 or TRBV6-3 and TRBJ1-1; possibly TRBD1 for D (5 bases). This CDR3 spans 15 amino acids. V shed 2 bases and J shed 0 bases, with 10 bases lying between them. Germline V lookup: CDR1 MNHEY, CDR2 SVGEGT. The CDR3 nucleotides are TGTGCCAGCAGTTACCCCAGGGTACTGAACACTGAAGCTTTCTTT. This codes for CASSYPRVLNTEAFF.

The sample holds a few counts of this clonotype. This chain joins TRBV2 and TRBJ2-3; tentative D call: TRBD1 (6 bases). CDR1 is SNHLY, CDR2 FYNNEI, per germline. CDR3 length: 15 amino acids. V was pared by 6 bases and J by 2 bases, with 15 bases between. The CDR3 nucleotides read TGTGCCAGCAGACGCACGACAGGTTCCACAGATACGCAGTATTTT. It is translated as CASRRTTGSTDTQYF.

The table lists this clonotype with many counts. The chain uses TRBV4-1 and TRBJ2-7, with 7 bases aligning to TRBD1. The J segment lost 0 bases and the V segment lost 3 bases, leaving 5 bases of the junction unmatched. Germline-derived CDR1 and CDR2 are MGHRA and YSYEKL. There are 15 residues in the CDR3. The CDR3 loop is CASSQTGTASYEQYF. The CDR3 bases are TGCGCCAGCAGCCAGACCGGGACAGCCTCCTACGAGCAGTACTTC.

This rearrangement joins TRBV25-1 to TRBJ1-1; no reliable D call. There are 13 residues in the CDR3. V lost 7 bases and J lost 6, with 15 bases in between. Germline V CDR1 and CDR2: MGHDK, SYGVNS. Here the CDR3 DNA reads TGTGCCAGCAAGGGCACGGCCGGGCCTGAAGCTTTCTTT. As protein: CASKGTAGPEAFF. Looking up the rest from reference TRBV25-1 and TRBJ1-1 gives the full variable domain: EADIYQTPRYLVIGTGKKITLECSQTMGHDKMYWYQQDPGMELHLIHYSYGVNSTEKGDLSSESTVSRIRTEHFPLTLESARPSHTSQYLCASKGTAGPEAFFGQGTRLTVV.

The chain has TRBV19 and TRBJ1-2, with 9 positions matching TRBD1. CDR3 length equals 15 residues. Germline CDR1 LNHDA, CDR2 SQIVND (reference sequence). Trimming cost V 6 bases and J 3 bases; bases outside gene matches: 8. The CDR3 loop reads CASSPTGGAYYGYTF. In nucleotides, the CDR3 is TGTGCCAGTAGCCCAACAGGGGGCGCCTACTATGGCTACACCTTC.

The gene calls are TRBV7-6 and TRBJ2-5; TRBD1 matches 7 bases. This CDR3 is 14 amino acids long. Germline V gene data show CDR1 as SGHVS and CDR2 as FNYEAQ. With V trimmed by 4 bases and J by 5 bases, 7 bases remained unmatched. CDR3 in amino acids: CASSSQGTGETQYF. CDR3 DNA sequence: TGTGCCAGCAGCTCACAGGGGACCGGGGAGACCCAGTACTTC. Full variable domain (missing parts from reference TRBV7-6 and TRBJ2-5): GAGVSQSPRYKVTKRGQDVALRCDPISGHVSLYWYRQALGQGPEFLTYFNYEAQQDKSGLPNDRFSAERPEGSISTLTIQRTEQRDSAMYRCASSSQGTGETQYFGPGTRLLVL.

This clonotype was seen a few times. The chain employs TRBV4-3 and TRBJ2-7, with TRBD2 matching over 7 bases. Per germline, CDR1 LGHNA and CDR2 YSLEER. This CDR3 has 15 residues. Trimming at V came to 1 base and at J to 4 bases, leaving 7 bases not matched to a gene. The CDR3, as DNA: TGCGCCAGCAGCCAAGGGGGAGGGCCTATGTACGAGCAGTACTTC. Protein: CASSQGGGPMYEQYF.

This clonotype showed up just a few times. This chain links TRBV7-2 with TRBJ2-3; D is undetermined. Looked up from germline, CDR1 is SGHTA and CDR2 is FQGNSA. The ends were cut back, 3 bases at V and 4 bases at J, with 14 bases in the middle. The CDR3 sequence is 15 residues long. CDR3 region: CASSLGRYPADTQYF. For the CDR3, the DNA is TGTGCCAGCAGCTTGGGTCGATACCCGGCAGATACGCAGTATTTT.

This clonotype was detected ten times or more. This sequence joins TRBV28 and TRBJ2-3; D may be TRBD1 or TRBD2 (5 bases each). Trimming removed 5 bases from V and 1 base from J, with 10 bases in between. Germline-derived CDR1 and CDR2 are MDHEN and SYDVKM. CDR3 size: 14 residues. The CDR3 DNA reads as TGTGCCAGCAGTCCGGGACCAGGCACAGATACGCAGTATTTT. Translating gives CASSPGPGTDTQYF. The full variable domain, in which reference TRBV28 and TRBJ2-3 provide the parts outside the CDR3, is DVKVTQSSRYLVKRTGEKVFLECVQDMDHENMFWYRQDPGLGLRLIYFSYDVKMKEKGDIPEGYSVSREKKERFSLILESASTNQTSMYLCASSPGPGTDTQYFGPGTRLTVL.

This clonotype was counted only a few times. The gene calls are TRBV29-1 and TRBJ1-2, with 9 bases lining up with TRBD1. In germline, CDR1 is SQVTM, CDR2 ANQGSEA. The CDR3 covers 17 residues. V lost 0 bases, J lost 4 bases, and 12 bases stayed unmatched. The CDR3 region has the DNA TGCAGCGTTGAAGACATGGGATGGACAGGGGATAGCTATGGCTACACCTTC. Its protein is CSVEDMGWTGDSYGYTF.

V is TRBV6-1 and J is TRBJ2-7, with 9 positions matching TRBD2. Germline values: CDR1 MNHNS, CDR2 SASEGT. V was pared by 6 bases and J by 4 bases, with 10 bases of the junction left unmatched. The length of the CDR3 is 15 residues. The CDR3 spells CASSPGSGGRYEQYF. DNA for the CDR3: TGTGCCAGCAGCCCCGGGAGCGGGGGGAGGTACGAGCAGTACTTC.